This T cell receptor (beta chain) came from a study of control samples from healthy donors and cancer patients. The CDR3 spans 14 residues. Trimming took off 6 bases at V and 1 base at J, with 13 bases between the two ends. CDR1 is SQVTM and CDR2 is ANQGSEA in the germline V gene. The data were produced by immunoSEQ multiplex PCR, yet TCRdb's version contains in-frame clones alone and is incomplete. The table includes about 150,000 clones, over 90% detected once. The TCR originated in a man between 60 and 75 years old with colorectal cancer. Sequencing used PBMCs. The V call is TRBV29-1, the J call TRBJ1-3; possibly TRBD1 for D (5 bases). Here the CDR3 DNA reads TGCAGCGTAGAGGAGCAGGGATCTGGAAACACCATATATTTT. It translates to CSVEEQGSGNTIYF.